A single sample is the source of the 7 T cell receptor beta chains below, sequenced in a study of OX40 agonist ivuxolimab in advanced cancers. Some clones are missing from TCRdb's copy, which holds only in-frame ones; the method was immunoSEQ multiplex PCR. The repertoire holds 55,000 to 75,000 clones, with 65% to 85% as singletons. Sample: CD4+ or CD8+ T cells sorted from blood, taken in a trial of the OX40 agonist ivuxolimab. The receptors here all came from an adult with an advanced solid tumor such as melanoma, head and neck, liver or kidney cancer.

This chain links TRBV4-1 with TRBJ2-7, with 10 bases aligning to TRBD2. Germline loops: CDR1 MGHRA, CDR2 YSYEKL. The J segment lost 2 bases and the V segment lost 4 bases, leaving 2 bases of the junction unmatched. This CDR3 spans 14 amino acids. The CDR3, as DNA: TGCGCCAGCAGCCGGAGCGGGGGGGCCTACGAGCAGTACTTC. Translating it yields CASSRSGGAYEQYF.

The chain is built from TRBV7-2 and TRBJ2-7; D may be TRBD2 (6 bases). This CDR3 is built from 14 residues. The V and J ends lost 2 bases and 6 bases respectively, with 14 bases between them. Germline V gene sequence: CDR1 SGHTA, CDR2 FQGNSA. CDR3 nucleotides: TGTGCCAGCAGCTTAAGTGACCTAGCGAGCGAGCAGTACTTC. Translated: CASSLSDLASEQYF.

The rearrangement links TRBV10-2 to TRBJ1-2, with D possibly TRBD1 on 5 matching bases. The CDR3 contains 14 residues. Deletions cut 6 bases from V and 3 bases from J, with 14 bases between. CDR1 WSHSY and CDR2 SAAADI come from the germline V gene. CDR3 DNA: TGCGCCAGCAGCGCAGGGTTAGCGGACTATGGCTACACCTTC. It specifies CASSAGLADYGYTF.

The genes are TRBV19 and TRBJ1-2, with TRBD1 as a possible D gene (5 bases). V dropped 6 bases and J dropped 4 bases, with 18 bases sitting between them. CDR1 and CDR2 from the germline V gene are LNHDA and SQIVND (reference sequence). The CDR3 contains 15 residues. The chain's CDR3 is CASRRGTASIYGYTF. As DNA, the CDR3 is TGTGCCAGTAGACGAGGGACCGCCTCGATCTATGGCTACACCTTC.

For the CDR3, the DNA is TGTGCCAGCACCCCACGAGACAGGCAGCTAGAAGCTTTCTTT. Protein: CASTPRDRQLEAFF. The chain uses TRBV6-6 and TRBJ1-1; D perhaps matches TRBD1 (6 bases). V gave up 7 bases and J gave up 8 bases, with 20 bases separating them. The CDR3 is made up of 14 amino acids. Germline V gives CDR1 MNHNY, CDR2 SVGAGI (reference sequence).

The chain has TRBV7-6 and TRBJ2-3; TRBD2 matches at 8 bases. From germline, CDR1 is SGHVS and CDR2 FNYEAQ. The CDR3 runs 15 residues. After removal of 5 bases from V and 2 bases from J, the junction contained 6 bases not matched to a gene. The CDR3 region is CASSRTSGFTDTQYF. The CDR3 DNA reads TGTGCCAGCAGCCGCACTAGCGGCTTCACAGATACGCAGTATTTT.

The chain uses TRBV18 and TRBJ1-1; D unclear. The CDR3 has 15 amino acids. Germline V gene lookup returns CDR1 KGHSH and CDR2 LQKENI. V lost 3 bases and J 0 bases, leaving 11 bases between the germline ends. CDR3 in DNA: TGTGCCAGCTCACCCTTGCCCGTTATGAACACTGAAGCTTTCTTT. Translated: CASSPLPVMNTEAFF.